The 20 T cell receptor beta chains listed next were all sequenced from one sample in a study of CXCR3-negative and CXCR3-positive naive CD8 T cells. Notes on the study in general: TRB CDR3s of CXCR3-positive naive cells were more hydrophobic than those of CXCR3-negative naive cells.

Via 5' RACE with UMI labels, TRB cDNA libraries were prepared. Each CDR3 protein gets one entry in TCRdb, which reprocessed the 5' RACE reads and gives no DNA. Recorded for this sample: approximately 100,000 distinct CDR3 sequences. No antigen has been identified for these receptors. Source material: naive CXCR3+ CD8+ T cells from blood. Noted subset: CD45RO-CCR7+CD27+CD95- naive CD8+ T cells expressing CXCR3 (TNR3+). These receptors were obtained from a human donor in good health. Some clones in this sample may be carry-over from other donors' samples.

The genes are TRBV4-1 and TRBJ2-1; TCRdb's D call of TRBD1 is untestable without DNA. CDR1 and CDR2 from the germline V gene are MGHRA and YSYEKL. The CDR3 loop spans 17 amino acids. The CDR3 is CASSQRVRTGDPVEQFF.

J is TRBJ2-3 and V is TRBV19; with no DNA, the TCRdb D assignment of TRBD2 cannot be verified. The germline V gene has CDR1 LNHDA and CDR2 SQIVND (reference sequence). The CDR3 is made up of 15 amino acids. The CDR3: CASMTGTSSTDTQYF. Based on the CDR3 plus reference TRBV19 and TRBJ2-3, the full variable domain is DGGITQSPKYLFRKEGQNVTLSCEQNLNHDAMYWYRQDPGQGLRLIYYSQIVNDFQKGDIAEGYSVSREKKESFPLTVTSAQKNPTAFYLCASMTGTSSTDTQYFGPGTRLTVL.

V usage is TRBV7-9 and J usage is TRBJ1-1. The V gene's germline CDR1 is SEHNR and CDR2 FQNEAQ (reference sequence). The CDR3 totals 13 residues. This chain's CDR3 is CASRPAGGLKAFF.

CDR3 in amino acids: CASSFWAGQETQYF. The rearrangement joins TRBV5-5 to TRBJ2-5. Germline assignment: CDR1 SGHKS and CDR2 YYEKEE (reference sequence). CDR3 size: 14 residues.

The chain combines TRBV20-1 with TRBJ2-1. This CDR3 contains 12 residues. CDR1 and CDR2 from the germline V gene are DFQATT and SNEGSKA (reference sequence). The CDR3 protein is CSARDLYNEQFF.

V is TRBV4-3 and J is TRBJ2-7; there is no DNA to check the TCRdb D call of TRBD1. CDR1 and CDR2 from the germline V gene are LGHNA and YSLEER. The CDR3 extends over 15 amino acids. CDR3 loop: CASSQGVGDDYEQYF.

The chain uses TRBV15 and TRBJ2-3. The length of the CDR3 is 16 residues. Germline V gene sequence: CDR1 LNHNV, CDR2 YYDKDF (reference sequence). The CDR3 sequence: CATSRDPAGGPYTQYF.

The chain is built from TRBV6-6 and TRBJ1-1. The CDR3 extends over 15 amino acids. Germline loops: CDR1 MNHNY, CDR2 SVGAGI (reference sequence). The CDR3 sequence: CATYPLPGEVPEAFF.

The chain combines TRBV14 with TRBJ2-7. CDR1 SGHDN and CDR2 FVKESK come from the germline V gene. This CDR3 contains 15 residues. The CDR3 spells CASSQALTGVYEQYF.

The rearrangement joins TRBV25-1 to TRBJ1-1. The CDR3 runs to 13 residues. CDR1 is MGHDK, CDR2 SYGVNS, per germline. CDR3 residues: CASTTPMNTEAFF.

The gene calls are TRBV25-1 and TRBJ1-2. This CDR3 contains 14 residues. The germline CDR1 and CDR2 sequences are MGHDK and SYGVNS. CDR3: CASSGSVVNYGYTF.

The chain links TRBV29-1 to TRBJ2-2. The CDR3 runs 13 residues. The germline V gene has CDR1 SQVTM and CDR2 ANQGSEA. The CDR3 loop is CSVEDPLTGELFF.

V gene TRBV27 combines with J gene TRBJ2-3; the D call from TCRdb, TRBD2, cannot be confirmed without DNA. The CDR3 loop spans 14 amino acids. Germline loops: CDR1 MNHEY, CDR2 SMNVEV (reference sequence). CDR3 residues: CASSPRPGPDTQYF.

This chain links TRBV20-1 with TRBJ2-1. The CDR3 sequence is 13 residues long. In germline, CDR1 is DFQATT, CDR2 SNEGSKA (reference sequence). CDR3: CSARDILIDEQFF.

V usage is TRBV28 and J usage is TRBJ2-1; the TRBD2 assignment by TCRdb is unverifiable without DNA. There are 15 residues in the CDR3. Germline loops: CDR1 MDHEN, CDR2 SYDVKM. CDR3 amino acids: CASRLRDYFYNEQFF.

The CDR3 here is CASSSLKGHSYNEQFF. The chain is built from TRBV6-6 and TRBJ2-1; there is no DNA to check the TCRdb D call of TRBD1. CDR3 length equals 16 residues. CDR1 is MNHNY and CDR2 is SVGAGI in the germline V gene (reference sequence).

CDR3 in amino acids: CASSYDGGQAFF. The chain carries TRBV12-3 or TRBV12-4 and TRBJ1-1; no DNA is available, so the TRBD1 call from TCRdb remains unchecked. The CDR3 spans 12 residues.

J is TRBJ2-5 and V is TRBV28; the D call from TCRdb, TRBD2, cannot be confirmed without DNA. Germline V gene sequence: CDR1 MDHEN, CDR2 SYDVKM. The CDR3 extends over 12 amino acids. The CDR3 sequence: CASSWEEETQYF.

The chain is built from TRBV7-9 and TRBJ2-1; the D gene TCRdb calls, TRBD1, cannot be checked with no DNA. The germline CDR1 and CDR2 sequences are SEHNR and FQNEAQ (reference sequence). The CDR3 is 17 residues long. The CDR3 spells CASRPLLVAEDYNEQFF.

The J gene is TRBJ2-7, the V gene TRBV13; TCRdb gives TRBD1 as the D gene, but with no DNA this cannot be confirmed. The CDR3 contains 16 residues. The germline V gene has CDR1 PRHDT and CDR2 FYEKMQ (reference sequence). CDR3: CASSSRQGSTPYEQYF.